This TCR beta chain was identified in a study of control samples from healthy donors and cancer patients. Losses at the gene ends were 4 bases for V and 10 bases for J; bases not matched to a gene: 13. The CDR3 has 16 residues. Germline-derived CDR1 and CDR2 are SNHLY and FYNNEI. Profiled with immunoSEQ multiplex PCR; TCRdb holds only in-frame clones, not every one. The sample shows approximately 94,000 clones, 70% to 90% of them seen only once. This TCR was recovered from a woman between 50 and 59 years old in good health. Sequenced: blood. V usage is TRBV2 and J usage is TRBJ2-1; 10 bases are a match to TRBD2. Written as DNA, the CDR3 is TGTGCCAGCAGTGCCCAAGCGGGGGGGCTATCCAGGGAGCAGTTCTTC. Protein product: CASSAQAGGLSREQFF.